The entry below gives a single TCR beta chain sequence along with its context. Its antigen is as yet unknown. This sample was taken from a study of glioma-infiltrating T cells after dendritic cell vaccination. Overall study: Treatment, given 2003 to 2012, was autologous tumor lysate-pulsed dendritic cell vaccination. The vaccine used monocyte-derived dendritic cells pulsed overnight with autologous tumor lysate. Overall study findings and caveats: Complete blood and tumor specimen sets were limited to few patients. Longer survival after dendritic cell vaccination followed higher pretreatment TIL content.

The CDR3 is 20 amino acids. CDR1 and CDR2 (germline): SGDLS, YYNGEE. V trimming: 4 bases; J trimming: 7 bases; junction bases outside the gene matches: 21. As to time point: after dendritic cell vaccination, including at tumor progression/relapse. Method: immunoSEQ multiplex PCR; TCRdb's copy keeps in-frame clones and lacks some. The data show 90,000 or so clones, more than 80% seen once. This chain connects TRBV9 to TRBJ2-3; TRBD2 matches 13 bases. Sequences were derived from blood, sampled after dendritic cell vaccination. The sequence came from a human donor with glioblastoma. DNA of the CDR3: TGTGCCAGCAGCACTCGAGCGGGAAGACGGACTAGCGGGAGCCAGAATACGCAGTATTTT. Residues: CASSTRAGRRTSGSQNTQYF. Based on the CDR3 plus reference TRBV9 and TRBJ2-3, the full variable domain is DSGVTQTPKHLITATGQRVTLRCSPRSGDLSVYWYQQSLDQGLQFLIQYYNGEERAKGNILERFSAQQFPDLHSELNLSSLELGDSALYFCASSTRAGRRTSGSQNTQYFGPGTRLTVL.